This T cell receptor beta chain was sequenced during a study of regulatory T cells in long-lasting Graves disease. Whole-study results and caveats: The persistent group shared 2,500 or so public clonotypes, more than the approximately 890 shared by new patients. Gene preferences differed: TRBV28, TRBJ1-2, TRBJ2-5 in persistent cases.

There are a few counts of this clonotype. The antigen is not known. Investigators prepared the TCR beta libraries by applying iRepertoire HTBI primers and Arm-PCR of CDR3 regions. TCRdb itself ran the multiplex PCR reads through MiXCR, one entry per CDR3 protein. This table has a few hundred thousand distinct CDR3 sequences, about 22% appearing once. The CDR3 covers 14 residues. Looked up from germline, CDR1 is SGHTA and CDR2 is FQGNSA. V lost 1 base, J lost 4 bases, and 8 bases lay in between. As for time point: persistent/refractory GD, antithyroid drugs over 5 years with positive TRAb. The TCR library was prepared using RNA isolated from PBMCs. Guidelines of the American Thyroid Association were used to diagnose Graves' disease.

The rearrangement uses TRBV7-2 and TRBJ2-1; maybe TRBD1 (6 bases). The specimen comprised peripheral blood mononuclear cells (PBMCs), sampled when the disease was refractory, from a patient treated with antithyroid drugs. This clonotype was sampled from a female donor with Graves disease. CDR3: CASSLVGTYNEQFF. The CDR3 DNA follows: TGTGCCAGCAGCTTAGTGGGGACATACAATGAGCAGTTCTTC.